Listed here are 20 T cell receptor beta chains from one sample, sequenced in a study of T cell changes during pregnancy in multiple sclerosis. TCRdb keeps only in-frame clones here, not all; method: immunoSEQ multiplex PCR. The sample consists of 40,000 to 50,000 clones, approximately 92% of them appearing once. Source: CD4+ T cells from peripheral blood mononuclear cells, taken in the first trimester of pregnancy. The receptors were sampled from a female donor with multiple sclerosis, enrolled in a pregnancy study.

This chain links TRBV5-4 with TRBJ2-3; D gene uncertain. Germline V gene sequence: CDR1 SGHNT, CDR2 YYREEE (reference sequence). Trimming left V 0 bases short and J 1 base short, with 6 bases between. The CDR3 runs 14 residues. The CDR3 sequence is CASSLAQRTDTQYF. The CDR3 nucleotides read TGTGCCAGCAGCTTGGCACAGCGCACAGATACGCAGTATTTT. Complete variable domain (other parts from reference TRBV5-4 and TRBJ2-3): ETGVTQSPTHLIKTRGQQVTLRCSSQSGHNTVSWYQQALGQGPQFIFQYYREEENGRGNFPPRFSGLQFPNYSSELNVNALELDDSALYLCASSLAQRTDTQYFGPGTRLTVL.

This clone has more than one count but fewer than ten. The chain employs TRBV29-1 and TRBJ2-5; TRBD1 matches at 9 bases. J gave up 0 bases and V 5 bases, and 16 bases lay outside the gene matches. The CDR3 loop spans 18 amino acids. The V gene's germline CDR1 is SQVTM and CDR2 ANQGSEA. The CDR3 is CSVKSGTGLGRYQETQYF. In DNA form, the CDR3 reads TGCAGCGTTAAATCCGGGACAGGGTTGGGGAGGTACCAAGAGACCCAGTACTTC.

This rearrangement joins TRBV5-1 to TRBJ2-1; 8 positions agree with TRBD1. V gave up 2 bases and J gave up 6 bases; unmatched junction bases: 4. This CDR3 has 14 residues. The germline V gene encodes CDR1 SGHRS and CDR2 YFSETQ. The CDR3 coding sequence is TGCGCCAGCAGCTTAGGGACAGGAATCAATGAGCAGTTCTTC. It encodes CASSLGTGINEQFF.

This sequence joins TRBV5-4 and TRBJ1-1; tentatively, D is TRBD1 (6 bases). The CDR3 loop spans 15 amino acids. The germline V gene has CDR1 SGHNT and CDR2 YYREEE (reference sequence). Trimming cost V 3 bases and J 0 bases, with 12 bases left between them. This chain's CDR3 is CASSSRTAMNTEAFF. The CDR3 bases are TGTGCCAGCAGCTCTAGGACAGCCATGAACACTGAAGCTTTCTTT.

DNA for the CDR3: TGTGCCAGCAGTTCCTACAGGGGTAACTATGGCTACACCTTC. Translation gives CASSSYRGNYGYTF. The V and J genes are TRBV28 and TRBJ1-2; 7 bases are shared with TRBD1. V lost 4 bases and J lost 1; bases outside the gene matches: 3. The CDR3 consists of 14 residues. Per the germline V gene, CDR1 is MDHEN and CDR2 is SYDVKM.

This CDR3 reads CASSLFAGRTDTQYF. CDR3 in DNA: TGCGCCAGCAGCTTGTTCGCGGGGCGCACAGATACGCAGTATTTT. V gene TRBV5-1 combines with J gene TRBJ2-3, with D possibly matching TRBD2 (6 bases). CDR1 is SGHRS and CDR2 is YFSETQ in the germline V gene. The germline V and J ends were trimmed by 1 base and 1 base, with 10 bases remaining between them. The CDR3 runs to 15 residues.

The chain combines TRBV18 with TRBJ1-5; D call uncertain. This CDR3 has 13 amino acids. Trimming took 3 bases from V and 6 from J, leaving 9 bases between them. Germline values: CDR1 KGHSH, CDR2 LQKENI. In nucleotides, the CDR3 is TGTGCCAGCTCACCCGGGAGTGGTCAGCCCCAGCATTTT. Translating it yields CASSPGSGQPQHF.

This chain uses TRBV9 with TRBJ2-2; 8 bases line up with TRBD2. CDR3 length: 14 residues. CDR1 is SGDLS, CDR2 YYNGEE, per germline. V lost 0 bases and J lost 15; bases outside the gene matches: 10. The CDR3 DNA sequence: TGTGCCAGCAGCGTAGCTGGAACGGGAGGGATAATGTTTTTT. Protein product: CASSVAGTGGIMFF.

V usage is TRBV11-2 and J usage is TRBJ2-5; TRBD2 matches 12 bases. The germline CDR1 and CDR2 sequences are SGHAT and FQNNGV. J gave up 4 bases and V 1 base, and 7 bases lay outside the gene matches. This CDR3 has 17 amino acids. CDR3 residues: CASSLGETSGSLETQYF. For the CDR3, the DNA is TGTGCCAGCAGCTTAGGGGAGACTAGCGGGAGCCTAGAGACCCAGTACTTC.

The gene calls are TRBV7-2 and TRBJ2-1; D unresolved. This CDR3 contains 12 residues. Trimming pared 5 bases from V and 8 bases from J, leaving 10 bases between. Germline-derived CDR1 and CDR2 are SGHTA and FQGNSA. CDR3 sequence: CASSTPVDEQFF. The CDR3 nucleotides are TGTGCCAGCAGCACGCCGGTGGATGAGCAGTTCTTC.

The chain combines TRBV15 with TRBJ1-4; perhaps TRBD1 as D (6 bases). This CDR3 comprises 19 residues. Germline CDR1 is LNHNV and CDR2 is YYDKDF (reference sequence). Trimming cost V 3 bases and J 0 bases, with 20 bases left between them. This CDR3 is CATSRDRSAGDPTNEKLFF. CDR3 bases: TGTGCCACCAGCAGGGATCGGTCTGCAGGGGACCCAACTAATGAAAAACTGTTTTTT.

This chain links TRBV5-1 with TRBJ2-1; D gene ambiguous. Germline CDR1 and CDR2: SGHRS and YFSETQ. This CDR3 region has 15 residues. V gave up 0 bases and J gave up 3 bases, with 10 bases separating them. CDR3 DNA: TGCGCCAGCAGCTTGGGAGGTAGGATCTACAATGAGCAGTTCTTC. It encodes CASSLGGRIYNEQFF.

This clone was seen only once. The chain is built from TRBV6-4 and TRBJ1-3; TRBD1 might be the D (5 bases). The CDR3 runs to 16 residues. CDR1 is MRHNA, CDR2 SNTAGT, per germline. Trimming took off 7 bases at V and 0 bases at J, with 16 bases between the two ends. Here the CDR3 reads CASKYRRATSGNTIYF. CDR3 DNA: TGTGCCAGCAAATACAGGAGGGCTACCTCTGGAAACACCATATATTTT.

The gene calls are TRBV5-1 and TRBJ2-3, with 8 positions matching TRBD1. Germline lookup yields CDR1 SGHRS and CDR2 YFSETQ. V shed 0 bases, J shed 4 bases, and the junction held 1 base outside the gene matches. There are 14 residues in the CDR3. Here the CDR3 reads CASSLAGGADTQYF. CDR3 nucleotide sequence: TGCGCCAGCAGCTTGGCAGGGGGCGCAGATACGCAGTATTTT.

This chain joins TRBV30 and TRBJ2-1; D is perhaps TRBD1 (7 bases). CDR1 is GTSNPN, CDR2 SVGIG, per germline (reference sequence). Trimming left V 3 bases short and J 3 bases short, with 12 bases between. The CDR3 sequence is 14 residues long. The CDR3 loop reads CAWSRGTVYNEQFF. CDR3 nucleotides: TGTGCCTGGAGCCGGGGGACAGTCTACAATGAGCAGTTCTTC.

This clone has a single count. The genes are TRBV27 and TRBJ2-7, with D possibly being TRBD1 (5 bases). The CDR3 is made up of 15 amino acids. The V end was cut by 6 bases, the J end by 4 bases, with 19 bases between. The germline CDR1 and CDR2 sequences are MNHEY and SMNVEV (reference sequence). In DNA form, the CDR3 reads TGTGCCAGCAGACCTGTCCAGGGCGCGCCATACGAGCAGTACTTC. This encodes CASRPVQGAPYEQYF.

V and J are TRBV5-1 and TRBJ2-3; TRBD2 matches 8 bases. Germline CDR1 SGHRS, CDR2 YFSETQ. The junction had 0 bases not matched to a gene; V was cut back by 0 bases and J by 6 bases. This CDR3 has 13 amino acids. CDR3 in amino acids: CASSLEREDTQYF. Here the CDR3 DNA reads TGCGCCAGCAGCTTGGAGCGGGAGGATACGCAGTATTTT.

In DNA form, the CDR3 reads TGTGCCAGCAGCATCGTAACAGGGGGCTTCTACGAGCAGTACTTC. Protein product: CASSIVTGGFYEQYF. The chain joins TRBV21-1 to TRBJ2-7; the D call TRBD1 from the table was never checked on the DNA. TRBV21-1 is a pseudogene segment. The length of the CDR3 is 15 residues.

V usage is TRBV29-1 and J usage is TRBJ2-2; 8 bases are a match to TRBD1. Trimming removed 7 bases from V and 6 bases from J; junction bases left unmatched: 4. Germline V CDR1 and CDR2: SQVTM, ANQGSEA. The CDR3 is 12 amino acids. CDR3 loop: CSAGQGAGELFF. DNA of the CDR3: TGCAGCGCCGGACAGGGCGCCGGGGAGCTGTTTTTT.

The V gene is TRBV9, the J gene TRBJ1-4, with a tentative D call TRBD1 (5 bases). CDR1 SGDLS and CDR2 YYNGEE come from the germline V gene. The CDR3 extends over 16 amino acids. V lost 8 bases, J lost 0 bases, and 17 bases lay in between. In DNA, the CDR3 is TGTGCCAGTCAGAGGTCTCTACAGGCAACTAATGAAAAACTGTTTTTT. Its translation is CASQRSLQATNEKLFF.